This T cell receptor (beta chain) comes out of a study of T-cell memory formation after mild COVID-19. The CDR3 is 16 residues long. V lost 5 bases to trimming and J lost 4 bases, with 20 bases between them. There are a few counts of this clonotype. TCRdb analysed the 5' RACE reads with MiXCR anew, one entry per CDR3 protein. This sample has around 60,000 distinct CDR3 sequences, with over 7.5% found just once. V usage is TRBV12-3 or TRBV12-4 and J usage is TRBJ1-2; D unclear. The sequence was obtained from a man younger than 35 who had mild COVID-19 (a few samples of this study predate the infection). Cell type and time point are not known. The sample comprised PBMCs or a T cell subset sorted from them (not recorded which). The CDR3 sequence: CASSPLPGALLYGYTF. The CDR3 DNA is TGTGCCAGCAGTCCTCTTCCCGGCGCCCTTCTCTATGGCTACACCTTC.